This T cell receptor beta chain comes out of a study of technical replicates of blood from four donors. The assay was immunoSEQ multiplex PCR, and TCRdb's table has in-frame clones only and misses some. The sample has approximately 15,000 clones; roughly 84% are singletons. The TCR comes from a human donor in good health. The sample comprised PBMCs.

This CDR3 reads CAISETDSGPAFF. CDR3 in DNA: TGTGCCATCAGTGAGACGGACAGTGGGCCCGCTTTCTTT. J is TRBJ1-1 and V is TRBV10-3, with D perhaps TRBD1 (6 bases). CDR3 length equals 13 residues. V was shortened by 2 bases and J by 11 bases, with 15 bases between the two germline ends. Germline V gene data show CDR1 as ENHRY and CDR2 as SYGVKD.